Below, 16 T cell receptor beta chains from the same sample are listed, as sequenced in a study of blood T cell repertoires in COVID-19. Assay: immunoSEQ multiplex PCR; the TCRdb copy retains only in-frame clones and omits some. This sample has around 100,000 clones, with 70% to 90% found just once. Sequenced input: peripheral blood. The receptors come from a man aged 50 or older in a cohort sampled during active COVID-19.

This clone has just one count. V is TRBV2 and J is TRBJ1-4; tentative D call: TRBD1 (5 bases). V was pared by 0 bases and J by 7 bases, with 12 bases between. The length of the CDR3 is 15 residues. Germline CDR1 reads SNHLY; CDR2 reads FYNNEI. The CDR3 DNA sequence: TGTGCCAGCAGTGAAGCGCGGGGGTCGGTTGAAAAACTGTTTTTT. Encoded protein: CASSEARGSVEKLFF.

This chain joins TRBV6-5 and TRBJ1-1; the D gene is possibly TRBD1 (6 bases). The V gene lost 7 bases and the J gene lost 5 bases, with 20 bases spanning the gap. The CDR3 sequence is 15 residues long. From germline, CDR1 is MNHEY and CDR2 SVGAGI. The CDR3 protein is CASTMEGGQWTEAFF. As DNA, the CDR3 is TGTGCCAGCACCATGGAGGGGGGGCAGTGGACTGAAGCTTTCTTT.

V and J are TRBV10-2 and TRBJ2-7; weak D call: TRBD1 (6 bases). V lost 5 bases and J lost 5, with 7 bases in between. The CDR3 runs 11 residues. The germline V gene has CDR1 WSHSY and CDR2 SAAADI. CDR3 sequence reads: CASSPGDEQYF. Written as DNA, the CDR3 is TGCGCCAGCAGTCCAGGGGACGAGCAGTACTTC.

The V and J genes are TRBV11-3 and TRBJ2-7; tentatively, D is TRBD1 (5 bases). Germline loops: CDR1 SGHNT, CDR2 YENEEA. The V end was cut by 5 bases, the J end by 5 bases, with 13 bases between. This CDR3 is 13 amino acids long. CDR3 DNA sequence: TGTGCCAGCAGCGTTATAAGCAGGGACGAGCAGTACTTC. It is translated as CASSVISRDEQYF.

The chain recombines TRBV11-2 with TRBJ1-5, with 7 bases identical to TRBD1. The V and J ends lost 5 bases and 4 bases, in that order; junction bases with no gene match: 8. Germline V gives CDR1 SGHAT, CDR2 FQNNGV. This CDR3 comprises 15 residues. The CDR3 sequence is CASSPRTGLNQPQHF. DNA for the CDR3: TGTGCCAGCAGCCCTCGGACAGGCTTGAATCAGCCCCAGCATTTT.

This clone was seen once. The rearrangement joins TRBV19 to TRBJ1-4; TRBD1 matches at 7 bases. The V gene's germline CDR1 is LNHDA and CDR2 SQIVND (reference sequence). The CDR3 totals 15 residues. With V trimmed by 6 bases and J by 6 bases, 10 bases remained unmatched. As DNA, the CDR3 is TGTGCCAGTAGCGCAATACAGGGGAAGGATGAAAAACTGTTTTTT. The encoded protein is CASSAIQGKDEKLFF.

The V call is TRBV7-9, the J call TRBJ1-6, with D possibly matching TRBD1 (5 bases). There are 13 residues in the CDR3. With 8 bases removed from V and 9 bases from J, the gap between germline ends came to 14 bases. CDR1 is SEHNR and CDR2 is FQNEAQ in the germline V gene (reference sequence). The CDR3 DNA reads TGTGCCAGCTTAGGGCAGGGCGGTTCACCCCTCCACTTT. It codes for CASLGQGGSPLHF.

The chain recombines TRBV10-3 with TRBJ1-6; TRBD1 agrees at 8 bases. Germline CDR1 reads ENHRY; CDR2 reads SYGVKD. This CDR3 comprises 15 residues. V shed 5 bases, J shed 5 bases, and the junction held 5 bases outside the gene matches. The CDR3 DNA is TGTGCCATCAGTCAACAGGGGGTGAATAATTCACCCCTCCACTTT. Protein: CAISQQGVNNSPLHF.

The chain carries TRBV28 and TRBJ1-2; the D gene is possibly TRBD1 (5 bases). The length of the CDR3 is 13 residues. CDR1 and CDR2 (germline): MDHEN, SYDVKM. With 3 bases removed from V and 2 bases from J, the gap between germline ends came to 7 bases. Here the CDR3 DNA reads TGTGCCAGCAGTTTTGACAGCAACTATGGCTACACCTTC. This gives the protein CASSFDSNYGYTF.

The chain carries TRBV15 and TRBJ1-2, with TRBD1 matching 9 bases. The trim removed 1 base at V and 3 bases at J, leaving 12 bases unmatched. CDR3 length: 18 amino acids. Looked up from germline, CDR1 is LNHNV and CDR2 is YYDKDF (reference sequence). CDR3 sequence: CATSRGAPGTGRYYGYTF. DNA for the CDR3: TGTGCCACCAGCAGAGGGGCCCCCGGGACAGGGAGGTACTATGGCTACACCTTC.

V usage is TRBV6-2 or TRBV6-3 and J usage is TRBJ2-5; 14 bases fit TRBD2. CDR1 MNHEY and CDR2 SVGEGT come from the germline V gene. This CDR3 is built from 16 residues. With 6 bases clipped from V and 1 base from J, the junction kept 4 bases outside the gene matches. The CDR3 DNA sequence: TGTGCCAGCAGCCGAGGACTAGCGGGGGGCCAAGAGACCCAGTACTTC. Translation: CASSRGLAGGQETQYF.

The CDR3 loop reads CASSTQGSGSVGELFF. DNA for the CDR3: TGTGCCAGCAGCACCCAGGGTTCCGGGTCGGTCGGGGAGCTGTTTTTT. The chain links TRBV9 to TRBJ2-2, with a weak D call TRBD1 (5 bases). CDR3 size: 16 residues. Trimming shortened V by 4 bases and J by 7 bases, and 20 bases separated the two germline ends. Germline loops: CDR1 SGDLS, CDR2 YYNGEE.

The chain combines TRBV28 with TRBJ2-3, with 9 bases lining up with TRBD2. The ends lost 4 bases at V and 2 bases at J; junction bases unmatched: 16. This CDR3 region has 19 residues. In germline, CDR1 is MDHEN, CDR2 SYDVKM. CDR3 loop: CASSYPLSGGPLDTDTQYF. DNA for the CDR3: TGTGCCAGCAGTTATCCCTTAAGCGGGGGGCCTCTGGACACAGATACGCAGTATTTT.

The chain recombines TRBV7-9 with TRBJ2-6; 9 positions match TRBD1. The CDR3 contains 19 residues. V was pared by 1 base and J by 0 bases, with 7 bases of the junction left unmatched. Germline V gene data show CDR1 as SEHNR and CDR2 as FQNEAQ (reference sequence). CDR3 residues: CASSLGSGTGNSGANVLTF. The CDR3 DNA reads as TGTGCCAGCAGCTTAGGGTCTGGGACAGGGAACTCTGGGGCCAACGTCCTGACTTTC.

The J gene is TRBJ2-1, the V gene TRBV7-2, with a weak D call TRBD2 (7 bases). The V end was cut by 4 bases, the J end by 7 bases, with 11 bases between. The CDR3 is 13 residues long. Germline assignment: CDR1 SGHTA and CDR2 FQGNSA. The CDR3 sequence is CASSSGGRNEQFF. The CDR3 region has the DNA TGTGCCAGCAGCTCCGGGGGGCGAAATGAGCAGTTCTTC.

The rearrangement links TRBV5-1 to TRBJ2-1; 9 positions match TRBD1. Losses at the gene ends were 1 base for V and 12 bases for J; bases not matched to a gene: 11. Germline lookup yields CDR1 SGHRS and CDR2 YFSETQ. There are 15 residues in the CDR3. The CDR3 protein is CASSLLGGDREVQFF. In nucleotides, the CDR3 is TGCGCCAGCAGCTTGCTTGGTGGGGACAGGGAAGTGCAGTTCTTC. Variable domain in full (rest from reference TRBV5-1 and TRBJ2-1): KAGVTQTPRYLIKTRGQQVTLSCSPISGHRSVSWYQQTPGQGLQFLFEYFSETQRNKGNFPGRFSGRQFSNSRSEMNVSTLELGDSALYLCASSLLGGDREVQFFGPGTRLTVL.